This record covers a single T cell receptor beta chain. What it recognizes is unknown. The table came from immunoSEQ multiplex PCR; TCRdb's copy has only in-frame clones and leaves some out. The profile covers roughly 84,000 clones, with 80% to 90% appearing a single time and around 10% taken by the ten largest. This sample was taken from a study of T cell responses to AZD1222 COVID-19 vaccine. Study-level points and caveats: A mostly white British donor set with more females was recruited, and clonal diversity was possibly underestimated. Targeting of unmutated variant regions was reportedly seen in nearly half of spike-specific TCRs.

This CDR3 spans 16 amino acids. The germline V gene has CDR1 LNHNV and CDR2 YYDKDF (reference sequence). V lost 5 bases, J lost 3 bases, and 12 bases stayed unmatched. Pooling was applied to second doses at about 4 or about 12 weeks. The J gene is TRBJ2-7, the V gene TRBV15, with TRBD1 identical over 8 bases. This specimen was peripheral blood, taken 28 days after the second AZD1222 dose. This receptor was identified in an adult who received the AZD1222 COVID-19 vaccine. CDR3 in DNA: TGTGCCACCAGCCCCCCCAGGACAGGGTCCGACTACGAGCAGTACTTC. Translated: CATSPPRTGSDYEQYF.